This T cell receptor (beta chain) is drawn from a study of shared clonotypes between healthy human individuals (dated by TCRdb to the early 2020s). Regarding the study in general: The cohort included a few men and a couple of women between 18 and 49 years of age. For each donor, CD4 naive and CD4 memory were each given three plates, CD8 naive was given two plates, and CD8 memory was given one plate. Blood TCR repertoires of about five healthy adults were deeply sequenced to estimate repertoire size and the extent of clonotype sharing between individuals. To increase sequencing depth and limit assay-specific biases, TCR repertoire library preparation and sequencing were carried out by different laboratories using diverse techniques. Each donor's leukapheresis produced roughly between roughly 0.85 and 10 billion PBMCs.

On the study overall, not on this receptor specifically: Sampling was restricted to blood, and TCR repertoires in tissues likely differ from the TCR repertoires found in blood. Naive subsets generally had larger estimated clonotype richness than memory subsets did. Sharing across a few donors was observed for approximately 5% of naive CD4, around 3.5% of naive CD8, 2% to 2.5% of memory CD4, and roughly 0.4% of memory CD8 clonotypes. Rarefaction of sorted-subset datasets indicated incomplete sequencing despite the large sequencing depth. Because the study included only a small number of donors, the genetic and exposure-history diversity represented was limited. Pairwise subsampling indicated that sequencing depth was expected to affect the degree of clonotype sharing among donors. Compared with non-shared clonotypes, the clonotypes found in all four sorted-subset donors had higher generation probabilities.

With respect to this clone: No antigen is known for it. No quality values exist for individual bases; no much larger clone is one base distant.

Using the deep immunoSEQ assay, TCR CDR3 regions were amplified from genomic DNA by multiplex PCR. Extracted genomic DNA from each cell subset was spread evenly across all wells of several immunoSEQ 96-well plates, with each plate serving as a replicate. For sorted subsets, about 200 ng genomic DNA, equal to tens of thousands of T cell genomes, was loaded into each replicate PCR. Purified libraries were measured with a Qubit 3.0 fluorometer, size-checked on a Bioanalyzer 2100, and measured again with the KAPA Library Quantification kit. A separate single-read 150-cycle Illumina NextSeq 550 flow cell was used to sequence each immunoSEQ 96-well plate. On the study's bioinformatics: Because only junctional sequences without quality scores were contained in the immunoSEQ output, filtering matching that applied to full-length reads could not be performed. Sequences were annotated with PyIR, a Python wrapper for IgBLAST v1.9, and V/J genes and CDR3 were assigned using IMGT germline references. Any read was removed if the V/J assignment was weak (E-value above 1e-6), the CDR3 was missing, or the read contained stop codons, out-of-frame junctions, or ambiguous translated residues. V3J clonotypes were defined by identical inferred V gene, J gene, and CDR3 amino acid sequence. The percentage overlap between two repertoires was calculated by dividing the number of shared unique clonotypes by the size of the smaller repertoire. RTK rarefaction, the Chao1 estimator, and Recon v2.1 estimates of unobserved clonotypes were used to assess repertoire richness. OLGA was used to compute generation probabilities for all TCRbeta clonotypes that the gDNA method yielded from a handful of donors. TCRdb's version of the immuneACCESS table is confined to in-frame rearrangements and falls short of the full clone set. An unresolved V gene accounts for under half of the shortfall where checked; the remainder is of unknown origin. The DNA was the basis for D and trimming; V, J and clone size are from that table. The sample profile shows millions of clones; 85% to 95% of them were found once. Approximately 1.7% of the sample is taken by the ten largest.

CD8 naive samples were obtained by positive selection for CCR7 among CD45RO-negative cells, yielding a CD45RA+CCR7+ population from which TemRA cells were excluded. The donors were healthy, HIV-negative adults with no recently reported acute infections or vaccinations. Every donor was a Caucasian adult residing in Nashville, Tennessee, USA. After blood collection by leukapheresis, PBMCs were isolated using Ficoll-Histopaque density gradient centrifugation and then cryopreserved in the vapor phase of liquid nitrogen. Analytical flow cytometry was used to check the purity and quantity of each magnetically sorted T cell population. From each sorted fraction, genomic DNA was isolated and quantified by UV absorbance on a Nanodrop 2000c. CDR1 and CDR2 are drawn from the germline V gene: MGHRA, YSYEKL. Including cysteine and phenylalanine, the CDR3 has 14 amino acids. The only DNA kept is the CDR3, 42 bases in frame from the first base. V is clipped by 1 base and J by 3 bases, and the sequence between their germline boundaries is 9 bases long.

This receptor chain uses TRBV4-1 and TRBJ1-1; the D gene is unclear. Input material: naive CD8+ T cells from PBMCs. Reading the label with the study, this specimen's cell subset or site is: CD45RA+CCR7+. The TCR comes from a man between 18 and 35 years old in good health. Some clones in this sample may be carry-over from other donors' samples. The base sequence is TGCGCCAGCAGCCAAGGGTGGGGAGACACTGAAGCTTTCTTT. It specifies CASSQGWGDTEAFF.